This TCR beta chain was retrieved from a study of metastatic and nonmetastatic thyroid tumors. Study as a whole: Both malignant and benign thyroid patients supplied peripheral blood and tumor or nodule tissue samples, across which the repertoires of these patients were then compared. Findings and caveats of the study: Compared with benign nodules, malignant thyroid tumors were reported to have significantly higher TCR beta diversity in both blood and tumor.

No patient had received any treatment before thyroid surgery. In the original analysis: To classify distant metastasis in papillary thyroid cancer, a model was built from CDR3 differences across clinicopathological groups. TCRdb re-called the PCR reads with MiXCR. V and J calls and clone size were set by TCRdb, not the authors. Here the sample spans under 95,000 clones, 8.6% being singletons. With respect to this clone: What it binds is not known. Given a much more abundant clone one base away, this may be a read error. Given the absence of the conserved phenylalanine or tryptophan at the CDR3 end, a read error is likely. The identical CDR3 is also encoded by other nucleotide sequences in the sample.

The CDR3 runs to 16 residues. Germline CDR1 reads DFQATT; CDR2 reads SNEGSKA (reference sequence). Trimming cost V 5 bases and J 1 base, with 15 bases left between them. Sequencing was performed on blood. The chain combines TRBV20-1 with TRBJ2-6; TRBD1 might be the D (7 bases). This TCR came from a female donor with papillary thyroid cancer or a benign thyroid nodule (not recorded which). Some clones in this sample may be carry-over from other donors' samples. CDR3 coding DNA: TGCAGTGCTCGGGAGACAGGGAGTTCTGGGGCCAACGTCCTGACTCTC. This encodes CSARETGSSGANVLTL.